Given below is one TCR beta chain in context. With V trimmed by 10 bases and J by 1 base, 4 bases remained unmatched. This CDR3 has 13 amino acids. CDR1 is SEHNR and CDR2 is FQNEAQ in the germline V gene (reference sequence). This entry belongs to a study of T cell changes during pregnancy in multiple sclerosis. The protocol was immunoSEQ multiplex PCR, while the TCRdb copy is restricted to in-frame clones and leaves out a portion. The repertoire has approximately 61,000 clones, approximately 90% of them found once; the top ten carry roughly 3.5%. The input for sequencing was peripheral blood, taken after pregnancy. The origin of this receptor is a female donor in good health, enrolled as a control in a pregnancy study. The V and J genes are TRBV7-9 and TRBJ2-3; the match to TRBD1 covers 8 bases. In DNA form, the CDR3 reads TGTGCCACCGCGGGACAGGGCACAGATACGCAGTATTTT. Translated, it gives CATAGQGTDTQYF.